The 10 T cell receptor beta chains below all came from one sample that was sequenced in a study of T cell repertoires in cytomegalovirus infection. TCRdb used MiXCR to reprocess the reads, holding one entry per CDR3 protein. Here the sample spans 150,000 to 200,000 distinct CDR3 sequences, about a tenth being singletons. Sequencing was carried out using PBMCs. The receptors shown here come from a human donor in good health (CMV status not recorded). Some clones in this sample may be carry-over from other donors' samples.

This clonotype was picked up a small number of times. This sequence joins TRBV28 and TRBJ2-2, with D tentatively TRBD1 or TRBD2 (7 bases each). The CDR3 loop spans 13 amino acids. The ends were cut back, 6 bases at V and 6 bases at J, with 11 bases in the middle. In germline, CDR1 is MDHEN, CDR2 SYDVKM. In nucleotides, the CDR3 is TGTGCCAGCAGGGGAGGGGGCCCCGGGGAGCTGTTTTTT. It specifies CASRGGGPGELFF.

At least ten counts were recorded for this clonotype. V and J are TRBV12-3 or TRBV12-4 and TRBJ1-1, with unresolved D. This CDR3 is built from 14 residues. Trimming removed 5 bases at V and 4 bases at J, with 14 bases between. The CDR3 DNA follows: TGTGCCAGCAGTCCACAAAGGGCGGGCACTGAAGCTTTCTTT. It codes for CASSPQRAGTEAFF.

In its sample, this clonotype was seen many times. V gene TRBV28 combines with J gene TRBJ1-2; unclear D gene. CDR3 size: 10 residues. CDR1 MDHEN and CDR2 SYDVKM come from the germline V gene. V was trimmed by 8 bases and J by 11 bases, leaving 12 bases between them. This chain's CDR3 is CASGLSTYTF. CDR3 DNA sequence: TGTGCCAGCGGGCTGAGCACATACACCTTC.

This sequence joins TRBV4-3 and TRBJ2-3; D is unresolved. CDR1 and CDR2 from the germline V gene are LGHNA and YSLEER. V was shortened by 0 bases and J by 4 bases, with 17 bases between the two germline ends. The CDR3 totals 17 residues. The CDR3 loop reads CASSQELDTSRSDTQYF. CDR3 DNA sequence: TGCGCCAGCAGCCAAGAGTTAGACACCAGCCGGTCAGATACGCAGTATTTT.

The V and J genes are TRBV6-2 or TRBV6-3 and TRBJ2-5; TRBD2 aligns across 7 bases. V was clipped by 2 bases and J by 5 bases; unmatched bases: 8. This CDR3 has 15 amino acids. CDR1 and CDR2 (germline): MNHEY, SVGEGT. The CDR3: CASSYGLAEGETQYF. CDR3 DNA: TGTGCCAGCAGTTACGGTCTAGCGGAGGGGGAGACCCAGTACTTC.

This clonotype was observed many times. This chain uses TRBV2 with TRBJ1-2, with D perhaps TRBD1 (5 bases). Trimming took 1 base from V and 0 from J, leaving 15 bases between them. The CDR3 totals 17 residues. CDR1 SNHLY and CDR2 FYNNEI come from the germline V gene. The CDR3 reads CASSEVVGGPTNYGYTF. In nucleotides, the CDR3 is TGTGCCAGCAGTGAAGTGGTGGGGGGACCTACTAACTATGGCTACACCTTC.

This clonotype was seen more than once but under ten times. The rearrangement links TRBV7-3 to TRBJ2-1; D might be TRBD2 (5 bases). The germline V and J ends were trimmed by 2 bases and 5 bases, with 16 bases remaining between them. CDR1 and CDR2 (germline): SGHTA, FQGTGA. This CDR3 comprises 16 residues. Here the CDR3 DNA reads TGTGCCAGCAGCTTACTTCCCGGGAATCAGCACAATGAGCAGTTCTTC. Amino acid sequence: CASSLLPGNQHNEQFF. The variable domain in full, with the rest retrieved from reference TRBV7-3 and TRBJ2-1, is GAGVSQTPSNKVTEKGKYVELRCDPISGHTALYWYRQSLGQGPEFLIYFQGTGAADDSGLPNDRFFAVRPEGSVSTLKIQRTERGDSAVYLCASSLLPGNQHNEQFFGPGTRLTVL.

A word on this clonotype: This may be a read error, as it is one base from a much larger clone. CDR3 loop: CASSRDRGIRTGELFF. The CDR3 DNA follows: TGCGCCAGCAGCCGGGACAGGGGTATACGCACCGGGGAGCTGTTTTTT. The chain joins TRBV5-1 to TRBJ2-2, with TRBD1 matching 10 bases. Germline loops: CDR1 SGHRS, CDR2 YFSETQ. The CDR3 contains 16 residues. With 4 bases clipped from V and 4 bases from J, the junction kept 7 bases outside the gene matches.

This clonotype was counted ten times or more. This sequence joins TRBV6-2 or TRBV6-3 and TRBJ2-1, with 11 bases matching TRBD2. V trimming: 5 bases; J trimming: 0 bases; junction bases outside the gene matches: 12. This CDR3 has 19 residues. CDR1 MNHEY and CDR2 SVGEGT come from the germline V gene. For the CDR3, the DNA is TGTGCCAGCAGTAAGATCGGGACTAGCGGATATAGCTCCTACAATGAGCAGTTCTTC. It specifies CASSKIGTSGYSSYNEQFF.

The chain is built from TRBV20-1 and TRBJ2-7; no reliable D call. The V end was cut by 2 bases, the J end by 0 bases, with 5 bases between. The germline V gene has CDR1 DFQATT and CDR2 SNEGSKA (reference sequence). This CDR3 region has 12 residues. The CDR3 bases are TGCAGTGCTAGACGGAGCTCCTACGAGCAGTACTTC. Translation gives CSARRSSYEQYF.